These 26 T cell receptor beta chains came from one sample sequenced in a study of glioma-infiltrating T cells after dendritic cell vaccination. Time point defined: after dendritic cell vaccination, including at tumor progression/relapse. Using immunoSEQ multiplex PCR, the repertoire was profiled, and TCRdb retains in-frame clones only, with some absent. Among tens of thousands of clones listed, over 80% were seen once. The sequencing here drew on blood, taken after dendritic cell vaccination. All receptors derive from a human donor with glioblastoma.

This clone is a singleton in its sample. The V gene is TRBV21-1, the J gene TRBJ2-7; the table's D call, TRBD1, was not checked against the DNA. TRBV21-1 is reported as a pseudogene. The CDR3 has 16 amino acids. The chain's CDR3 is CASSKADRGGIYEQYF. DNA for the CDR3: TGTGCCAGCAGCAAAGCGGACAGGGGGGGTATCTACGAGCAGTACTTC.

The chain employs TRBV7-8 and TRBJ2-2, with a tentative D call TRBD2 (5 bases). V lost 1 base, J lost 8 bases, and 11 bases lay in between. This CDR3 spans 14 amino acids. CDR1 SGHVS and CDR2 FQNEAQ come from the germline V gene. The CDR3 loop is CASSLDGNAGELFF. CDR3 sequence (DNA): TGTGCCAGCAGCTTAGACGGGAATGCAGGGGAGCTGTTTTTT.

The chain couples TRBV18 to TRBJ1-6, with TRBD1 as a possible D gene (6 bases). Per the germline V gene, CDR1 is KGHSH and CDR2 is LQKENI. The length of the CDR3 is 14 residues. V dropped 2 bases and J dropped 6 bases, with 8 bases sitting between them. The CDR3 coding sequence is TGTGCCAGCTCACCATCACAGGGTAATTCACCCCTCCACTTT. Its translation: CASSPSQGNSPLHF.

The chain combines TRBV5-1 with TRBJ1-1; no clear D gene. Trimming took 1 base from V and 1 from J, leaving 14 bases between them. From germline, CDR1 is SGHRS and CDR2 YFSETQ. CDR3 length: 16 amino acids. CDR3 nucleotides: TGCGCCAGCAGCTTGAAGGCGGTGAGTCAGAACACTGAAGCTTTCTTT. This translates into CASSLKAVSQNTEAFF. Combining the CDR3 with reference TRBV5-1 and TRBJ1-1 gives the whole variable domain KAGVTQTPRYLIKTRGQQVTLSCSPISGHRSVSWYQQTPGQGLQFLFEYFSETQRNKGNFPGRFSGRQFSNSRSEMNVSTLELGDSALYLCASSLKAVSQNTEAFFGQGTRLTVV.

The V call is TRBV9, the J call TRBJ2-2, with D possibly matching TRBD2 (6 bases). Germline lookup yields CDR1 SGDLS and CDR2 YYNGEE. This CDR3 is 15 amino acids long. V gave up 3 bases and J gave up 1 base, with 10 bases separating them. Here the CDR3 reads CASSADGRNTGELFF. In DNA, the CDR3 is TGTGCCAGCAGCGCCGACGGGAGGAACACCGGGGAGCTGTTTTTT. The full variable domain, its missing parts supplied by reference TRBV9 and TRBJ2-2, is DSGVTQTPKHLITATGQRVTLRCSPRSGDLSVYWYQQSLDQGLQFLIQYYNGEERAKGNILERFSAQQFPDLHSELNLSSLELGDSALYFCASSADGRNTGELFFGEGSRLTVL.

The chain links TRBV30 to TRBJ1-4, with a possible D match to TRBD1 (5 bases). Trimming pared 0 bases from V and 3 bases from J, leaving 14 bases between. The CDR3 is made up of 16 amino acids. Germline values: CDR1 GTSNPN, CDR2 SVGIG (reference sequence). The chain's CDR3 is CAWSVPGTGANEKLFF. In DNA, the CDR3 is TGTGCCTGGAGTGTACCGGGGACTGGAGCTAATGAAAAACTGTTTTTT.

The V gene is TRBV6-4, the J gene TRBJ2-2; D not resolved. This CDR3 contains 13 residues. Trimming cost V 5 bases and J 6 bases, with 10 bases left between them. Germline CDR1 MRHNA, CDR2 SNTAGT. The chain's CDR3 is CASSQYMAGELFF. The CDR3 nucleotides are TGTGCCAGCAGTCAATACATGGCCGGGGAGCTGTTTTTT.

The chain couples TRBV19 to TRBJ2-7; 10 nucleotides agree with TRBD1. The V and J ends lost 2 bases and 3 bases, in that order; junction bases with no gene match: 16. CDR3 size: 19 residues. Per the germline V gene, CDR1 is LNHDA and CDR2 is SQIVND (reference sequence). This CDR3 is CASSIKAAWLGDRGYEQYF. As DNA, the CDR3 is TGTGCCAGTAGTATAAAGGCCGCTTGGTTAGGGGACAGGGGCTACGAGCAGTACTTC.

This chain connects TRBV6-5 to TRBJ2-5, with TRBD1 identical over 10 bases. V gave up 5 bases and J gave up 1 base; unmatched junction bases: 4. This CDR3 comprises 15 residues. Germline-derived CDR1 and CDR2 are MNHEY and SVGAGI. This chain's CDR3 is CASSRRTGGQETQYF. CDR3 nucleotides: TGTGCCAGCAGTCGAAGGACAGGGGGCCAAGAGACCCAGTACTTC.

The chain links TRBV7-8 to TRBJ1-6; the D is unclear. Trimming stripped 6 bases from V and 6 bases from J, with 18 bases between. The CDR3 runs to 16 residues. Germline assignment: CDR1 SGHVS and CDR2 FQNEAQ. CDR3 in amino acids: CASSGPTTALNSPLHF. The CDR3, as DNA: TGTGCCAGCAGTGGGCCGACCACCGCGCTTAATTCACCCCTCCACTTT.

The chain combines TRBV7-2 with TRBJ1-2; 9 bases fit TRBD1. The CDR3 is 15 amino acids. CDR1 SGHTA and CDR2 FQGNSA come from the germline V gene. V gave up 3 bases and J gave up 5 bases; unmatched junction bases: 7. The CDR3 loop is CASSFTGGAGYGYTF. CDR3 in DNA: TGTGCCAGCAGCTTTACAGGGGGCGCGGGATATGGCTACACCTTC.

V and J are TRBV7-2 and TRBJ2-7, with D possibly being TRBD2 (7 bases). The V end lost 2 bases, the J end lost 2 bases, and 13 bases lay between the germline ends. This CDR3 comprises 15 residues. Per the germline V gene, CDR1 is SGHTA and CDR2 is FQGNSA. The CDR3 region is CASSLSGGLTYEQYF. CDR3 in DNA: TGTGCCAGCAGCTTATCGGGGGGCCTAACCTACGAGCAGTACTTC.

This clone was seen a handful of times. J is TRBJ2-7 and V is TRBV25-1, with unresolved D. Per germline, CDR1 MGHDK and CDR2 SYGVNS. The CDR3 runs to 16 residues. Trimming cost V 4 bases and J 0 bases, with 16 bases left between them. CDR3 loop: CASSGPQAMGSYEQYF. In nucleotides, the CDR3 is TGTGCCAGCAGTGGGCCTCAGGCCATGGGCTCCTACGAGCAGTACTTC.

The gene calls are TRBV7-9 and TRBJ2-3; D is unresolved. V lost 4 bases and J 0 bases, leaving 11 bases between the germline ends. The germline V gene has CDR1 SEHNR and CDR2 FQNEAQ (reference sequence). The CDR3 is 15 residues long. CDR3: CASSYNYPSTDTQYF. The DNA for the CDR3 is TGTGCCAGCAGCTATAACTATCCGAGCACAGATACGCAGTATTTT.

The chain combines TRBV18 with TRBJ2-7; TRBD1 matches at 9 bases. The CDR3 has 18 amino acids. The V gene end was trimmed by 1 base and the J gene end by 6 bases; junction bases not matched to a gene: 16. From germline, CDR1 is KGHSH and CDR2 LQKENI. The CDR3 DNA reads TGTGCCAGCTCACCACGAGGAGGACAGGGGAATCTCTTAGGCGAGCAGTACTTC. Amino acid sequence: CASSPRGGQGNLLGEQYF.

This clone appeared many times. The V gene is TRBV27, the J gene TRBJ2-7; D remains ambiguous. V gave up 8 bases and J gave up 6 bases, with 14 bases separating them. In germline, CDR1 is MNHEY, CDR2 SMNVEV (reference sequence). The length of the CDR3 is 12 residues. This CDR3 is CASGPPSGEQYF. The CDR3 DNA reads TGTGCCAGCGGTCCCCCATCCGGCGAGCAGTACTTC.

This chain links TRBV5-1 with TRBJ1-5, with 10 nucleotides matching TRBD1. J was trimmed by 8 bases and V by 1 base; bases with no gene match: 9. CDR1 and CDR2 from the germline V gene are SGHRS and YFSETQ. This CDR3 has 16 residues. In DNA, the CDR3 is TGCGCCAGCAGCTTGTACGGGACAGGGGAAAATGAGCCCCAGCATTTT. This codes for CASSLYGTGENEPQHF. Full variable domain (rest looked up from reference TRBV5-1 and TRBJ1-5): KAGVTQTPRYLIKTRGQQVTLSCSPISGHRSVSWYQQTPGQGLQFLFEYFSETQRNKGNFPGRFSGRQFSNSRSEMNVSTLELGDSALYLCASSLYGTGENEPQHFGDGTRLSIL.

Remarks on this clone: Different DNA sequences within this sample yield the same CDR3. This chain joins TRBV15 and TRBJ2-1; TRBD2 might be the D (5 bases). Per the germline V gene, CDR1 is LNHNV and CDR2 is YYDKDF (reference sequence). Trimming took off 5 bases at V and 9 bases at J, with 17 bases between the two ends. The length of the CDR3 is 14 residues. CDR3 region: CATSSTWVAGEQFF. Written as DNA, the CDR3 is TGTGCCACCAGCTCCACATGGGTGGCGGGTGAGCAGTTCTTC.

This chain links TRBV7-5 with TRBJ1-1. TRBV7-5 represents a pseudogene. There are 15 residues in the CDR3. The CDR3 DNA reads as TGTGCCAGAAGCTTTTTTGCGGCACCTTGCGCTGAAGCTTTCTTT. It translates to CARSFFAAPCAEAFF.

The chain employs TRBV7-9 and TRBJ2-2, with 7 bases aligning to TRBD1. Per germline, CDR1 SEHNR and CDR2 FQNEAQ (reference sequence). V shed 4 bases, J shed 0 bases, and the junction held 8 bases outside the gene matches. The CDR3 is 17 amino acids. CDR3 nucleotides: TGTGCCAGCAGCTCGCTGGGGGACAGTGCGAACACCGGGGAGCTGTTTTTT. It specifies CASSSLGDSANTGELFF.

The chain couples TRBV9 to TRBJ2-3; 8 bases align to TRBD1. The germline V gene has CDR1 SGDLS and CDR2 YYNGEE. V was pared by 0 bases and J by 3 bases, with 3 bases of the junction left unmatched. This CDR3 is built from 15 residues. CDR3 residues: CASSVEHRGTDTQYF. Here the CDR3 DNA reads TGTGCCAGCAGCGTAGAGCACAGGGGGACAGATACGCAGTATTTT.

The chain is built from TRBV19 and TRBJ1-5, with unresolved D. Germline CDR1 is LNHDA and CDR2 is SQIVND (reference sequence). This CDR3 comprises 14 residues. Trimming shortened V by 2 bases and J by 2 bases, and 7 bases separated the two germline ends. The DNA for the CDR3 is TGTGCCAGTAGTATAAATGAGGGCAATCAGCCCCAGCATTTT. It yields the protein CASSINEGNQPQHF.

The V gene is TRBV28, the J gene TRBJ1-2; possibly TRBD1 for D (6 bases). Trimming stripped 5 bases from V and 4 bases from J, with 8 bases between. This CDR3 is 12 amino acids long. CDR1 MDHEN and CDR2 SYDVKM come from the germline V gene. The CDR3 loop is CASSLQGYGYTF. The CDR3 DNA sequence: TGTGCCAGCAGTCTACAGGGCTATGGCTACACCTTC.

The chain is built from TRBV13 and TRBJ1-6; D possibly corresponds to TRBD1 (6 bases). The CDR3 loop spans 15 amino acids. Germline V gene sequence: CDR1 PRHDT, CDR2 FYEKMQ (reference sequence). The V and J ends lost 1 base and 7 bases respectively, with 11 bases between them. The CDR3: CASSLADRRNSPLHF. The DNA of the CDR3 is TGTGCCAGCAGCTTAGCGGACAGAAGAAATTCACCCCTCCACTTT.

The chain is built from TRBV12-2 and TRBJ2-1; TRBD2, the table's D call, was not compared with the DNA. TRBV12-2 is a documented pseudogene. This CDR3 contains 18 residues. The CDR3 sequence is CASRFFPPWGGYYNEQFF. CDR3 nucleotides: TGTGCAAGTCGCTTTTTTCCCCCGTGGGGGGGCTACTACAATGAGCAGTTCTTC.

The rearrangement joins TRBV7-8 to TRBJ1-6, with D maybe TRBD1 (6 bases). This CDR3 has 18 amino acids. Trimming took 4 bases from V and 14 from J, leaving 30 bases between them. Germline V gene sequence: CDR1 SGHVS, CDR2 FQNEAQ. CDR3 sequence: CASSSDIIQGPLSQALHF. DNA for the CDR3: TGTGCCAGCAGCTCCGACATAATACAGGGTCCCCTAAGTCAGGCCCTCCACTTT.